This TCR beta chain was recorded in a study of T cells in localized non-small cell lung cancer. Germline lookup yields CDR1 LGHNT and CDR2 FRNRAP. This CDR3 has 14 residues. The J segment lost 5 bases and the V segment lost 1 base, leaving 4 bases of the junction unmatched. The table came from immunoSEQ multiplex PCR; TCRdb's copy has only in-frame clones and leaves some out. The sample contains 75,000 to 95,000 clones, roughly 90% of which appear only once. The chain employs TRBV12-5 and TRBJ2-7; 8 bases map to TRBD1. The sequencing here drew on peripheral blood, taken before any cancer treatment. The clonotype comes from a man aged 40-75 years with stage I squamous cell lung carcinoma. CDR3 bases: TGTGCTAGTGGTTTGGGCAGGGGGCTCGACGAGCAGTACTTC. It codes for CASGLGRGLDEQYF.